The 8 T cell receptor beta chains presented below share a single source sample, sequenced in a study of CD8 T cells in ankylosing spondylitis. Regarding the study as a whole: It appeared that ankylosing spondylitis blood was characterized by a TCR beta motif of seven or eight highly homologous variants.

For these TCRs, the target antigens are not known. One entry per CDR3 protein results from TCRdb running MiXCR on the 5' RACE reads. The data show 470,000 or so distinct CDR3 sequences, around 26% seen once. What was sequenced was blood, either unsorted or a sorted T cell fraction (not recorded which). These TCRs come from a male donor with ankylosing spondylitis.

The chain recombines TRBV7-9 with TRBJ1-6, with D maybe TRBD1 (5 bases). Trimming removed 5 bases from V and 10 bases from J, with 15 bases in between. This CDR3 contains 14 residues. Germline assignment: CDR1 SEHNR and CDR2 FQNEAQ (reference sequence). CDR3 in DNA: TGTGCCAGCAGCCGGGCCCAGGGAGGCTCACCCCTCCACTTT. It encodes CASSRAQGGSPLHF.

This clonotype was counted a few times. The chain links TRBV6-2 or TRBV6-3 to TRBJ2-5; D ambiguous. Germline CDR1 and CDR2: MNHEY and SVGEGT. Between the trimmed V and J ends, which lost 6 bases and 5 bases, there was a span of 13 bases. This CDR3 has 13 residues. The CDR3 loop reads CASSRTRLETQYF. CDR3 nucleotides: TGTGCCAGCAGCCGAACACGTCTGGAGACCCAGTACTTC.

V gene TRBV7-2 combines with J gene TRBJ2-5, with D perhaps given as TRBD1 or TRBD2 (6 bases each). The germline gives CDR1 SGHTA, CDR2 FQGNSA. The ends were cut back, 2 bases at V and 0 bases at J, with 13 bases in the middle. The CDR3 extends over 16 amino acids. CDR3 loop: CASSLHTGRYQETQYF. For the CDR3, the DNA is TGTGCCAGCAGCTTACACACAGGGAGGTACCAAGAGACCCAGTACTTC.

V usage is TRBV9 and J usage is TRBJ2-1; TRBD2 agrees at 13 bases. This CDR3 is 17 amino acids long. Germline lookup yields CDR1 SGDLS and CDR2 YYNGEE. The trim removed 0 bases at V and 8 bases at J, leaving 8 bases unmatched. Here the CDR3 reads CASSVGGLAGMYDEQFF. CDR3 bases: TGTGCCAGCAGCGTAGGGGGACTAGCGGGGATGTACGATGAGCAGTTCTTC.

This clonotype was counted a few times. V usage is TRBV11-1 and J usage is TRBJ2-7; TRBD1 matches 10 bases. The CDR3 extends over 20 amino acids. Trimming cost V 6 bases and J 3 bases; bases outside gene matches: 23. CDR1 and CDR2 from the germline V gene are SGHAT and FQDESV (reference sequence). CDR3 region: CASSSNPTGGERRIHYEQYF. The CDR3 coding sequence is TGTGCCAGCAGTTCCAACCCGACAGGGGGCGAGAGGCGAATCCACTACGAGCAGTACTTC. Using reference TRBV11-1 and TRBJ2-7 for the parts outside the CDR3, the full variable domain is EAEVAQSPRYKITEKSQAVAFWCDPISGHATLYWYRQILGQGPELLVQFQDESVVDDSQLPKDRFSAERLKGVDSTLKIQPAELGDSAMYLCASSSNPTGGERRIHYEQYFGPGTRLTVT.

This clonotype was recorded at least ten times. The chain carries TRBV9 and TRBJ2-7, with TRBD1 identical over 10 bases. CDR1 and CDR2 (germline): SGDLS, YYNGEE. The CDR3 is made up of 15 amino acids. Trimming cost V 4 bases and J 4 bases; bases outside gene matches: 8. The CDR3 coding sequence is TGTGCCAGCAGCCCCGGGACAGGGGAGTATTACGAGCAGTACTTC. Translation: CASSPGTGEYYEQYF.

The gene calls are TRBV28 and TRBJ2-2; no reliable D call. Germline CDR1 MDHEN, CDR2 SYDVKM. This CDR3 is built from 17 residues. The V end lost 3 bases, the J end lost 0 bases, and 14 bases lay between the germline ends. The CDR3 region is CASSLAAASSNTGELFF. The CDR3 DNA reads as TGTGCCAGCAGTTTGGCCGCGGCCTCGTCGAACACCGGGGAGCTGTTTTTT.

This clonotype was found a few times. The rearrangement joins TRBV11-2 to TRBJ2-6, with a possible D match to TRBD1 (5 bases). CDR3 size: 15 residues. The V and J ends lost 4 bases and 0 bases respectively, with 7 bases between them. Germline V gives CDR1 SGHAT, CDR2 FQNNGV. CDR3 in DNA: TGTGCCAGCAGCTCTCAGGGCTCTGGGGCCAACGTCCTGACTTTC. Its translation: CASSSQGSGANVLTF. The full variable domain, in which reference TRBV11-2 and TRBJ2-6 provide the parts outside the CDR3, is EAGVAQSPRYKIIEKRQSVAFWCNPISGHATLYWYQQILGQGPKLLIQFQNNGVVDDSQLPKDRFSAERLKGVDSTLKIQPAKLEDSAVYLCASSSQGSGANVLTFGAGSRLTVL.